The next 25 T cell receptor beta chains were all read from a single sample in a study of tumor-infiltrating lymphocytes in primary liver carcinoma. Production of TCR beta cDNA used approximately 0.45 ug total RNA together with a constant-region primer. Researchers made the TCR beta libraries by running three nested multiplex PCR rounds with slightly modified ARM-PCR. Two initial PCR rounds of about 10 cycles each paired TRBV1-TRBV30 forward primers with a C-beta reverse primer. TCRdb reprocessed the multiplex PCR reads with MiXCR, giving one entry per CDR3 protein. Of approximately 60,000 distinct CDR3 sequences listed, about two thirds are singletons. Co-extracted RNA and DNA came from roughly 20-30 mg of unsorted bulk tissue. The source material was liver tumor tissue from sampling region 2. The subset was: tumor region T2, inferior pole. The origin of the receptors is a man in his forties with primary liver carcinoma and hepatitis B virus infection.

In its sample, this clonotype was seen many times. The gene calls are TRBV11-2 and TRBJ1-6; TRBD1 aligns across 9 bases. CDR1 is SGHAT and CDR2 is FQNNGV in the germline V gene. The V gene end was trimmed by 2 bases and the J gene end by 10 bases; junction bases not matched to a gene: 3. The CDR3 is made up of 14 amino acids. The CDR3 DNA is TGTGCCAGCAGCTTACACAGGGGGCTCTCACCCCTCCACTTT. Encoded protein: CASSLHRGLSPLHF.

Points on this clonotype: Sequence at one end of the junction differs from germline and may be a read error. V gene TRBV6-5 combines with J gene TRBJ2-1; D uncertain. The germline V gene encodes CDR1 MNHEY and CDR2 SVGAGI. This CDR3 is 16 amino acids long. The CDR3 sequence is CPSSSRAPVGYNEQFF. The CDR3 DNA follows: TGTCCCAGCAGCTCACGGGCCCCCGTGGGGTACAATGAGCAGTTCTTC.

About this clonotype itself: One end of the junction varies from germline; a read error may be responsible. The chain links TRBV29-1 to TRBJ2-2, with D perhaps matching TRBD2 (5 bases). The germline V gene has CDR1 SQVTM and CDR2 ANQGSEA. This CDR3 is built from 15 residues. In nucleotides, the CDR3 is TGCAGCGTTGGGTCTGGCGCAGCGAACACCGGGGAACTGTTTTTT. This sequence encodes CSVGSGAANTGELFF.

On this clonotype: A read error may produce the germline difference seen at one junction end. V usage is TRBV11-2 and J usage is TRBJ2-2, with a weak D call TRBD2 (6 bases). The CDR3 has 17 residues. Germline V gene data show CDR1 as SGHAT and CDR2 as FQNNGV. CDR3 sequence (DNA): TGTGCCAGCAGCTTAACGCTAGGAGGGGCGAACACCGGGGAGCTGCTTTTT. This gives the protein CASSLTLGGANTGELLF.

This chain joins TRBV11-2 and TRBJ2-5; 8 bases align to TRBD2. With 5 bases clipped from V and 3 bases from J, the junction kept 11 bases outside the gene matches. CDR3 size: 16 residues. Germline loops: CDR1 SGHAT, CDR2 FQNNGV. The CDR3 spells CASSRSTGGRKETQYF. The CDR3 DNA reads TGTGCCAGCAGCCGAAGTACTGGCGGGAGGAAAGAGACCCAGTACTTC.

V is TRBV29-1 and J is TRBJ2-1; 10 nucleotides line up with TRBD2. The CDR3 sequence is 12 residues long. The V and J ends lost 8 bases and 8 bases, in that order; junction bases with no gene match: 6. Germline CDR1 and CDR2: SQVTM and ANQGSEA. This chain's CDR3 is CSILLAGYEQFF. The CDR3 region has the DNA TGCAGCATCCTACTAGCGGGATATGAGCAGTTCTTC.

V usage is TRBV12-3 or TRBV12-4 and J usage is TRBJ2-7; tentative D call: TRBD1 (5 bases). Deletions cut 4 bases from V and 1 base from J, with 14 bases between. The CDR3 extends over 15 amino acids. The DNA for the CDR3 is TGTGCCAGCAGTTCAGGGTGGGCCATATCCTACGAGCAGTACTTC. This translates into CASSSGWAISYEQYF.

Concerning this clonotype itself: This may be a read error, as it is one base from a much larger clone. The genes are TRBV5-4 and TRBJ2-7; 9 bases are a match to TRBD1. The germline gives CDR1 SGHNT, CDR2 YYREEE (reference sequence). There are 15 residues in the CDR3. The CDR3 loop reads CTSSPTGTGINEQYF. CDR3 bases: TGTACCAGCAGCCCAACCGGGACAGGGATCAACGAGCAGTACTTC.

In regard to this clonotype: This could be a read error, since a much larger clone is one nucleotide away. CDR3 sequence: CASSLTSGSKQYF. As DNA, the CDR3 is TGTGCCAGCAGCTTAACTAGCGGGAGCAAGCAGTACTTC. This rearrangement joins TRBV11-2 to TRBJ2-7; TRBD2 matches at 11 bases. V gave up 2 bases and J gave up 8 bases; unmatched junction bases: 2. Germline values: CDR1 SGHAT, CDR2 FQNNGV. The CDR3 has 13 residues.

Comment on this clonotype: One end of the junction does not line up with germline, which may come from a read error. The chain uses TRBV11-2 and TRBJ2-5; a possible D gene is TRBD2 (6 bases). Per germline, CDR1 SGHAT and CDR2 FQNNGV. This CDR3 is 16 amino acids long. CDR3 loop: CTRSQTPGGENETQYF. The CDR3 DNA sequence: TGTACCAGAAGCCAAACTCCTGGCGGGGAGAATGAGACCCAGTACTTC.

The J gene is TRBJ1-1, the V gene TRBV7-9, with unresolved D. Trimming took 7 bases from V and 8 from J, leaving 11 bases between them. CDR1 SEHNR and CDR2 FQNEAQ come from the germline V gene (reference sequence). There are 11 residues in the CDR3. CDR3 in DNA: TGTGCCAGCAACACACTTATCGAAGCTTTCTTT. It encodes CASNTLIEAFF.

To note about this clonotype: Mismatch with germline at one junction end may stem from a read error. CDR3 in DNA: TGCAGCGTTAGGCAAGGGGGAAATGAGAAGTTCTTC. This sequence encodes CSVRQGGNEKFF. V gene TRBV29-1 combines with J gene TRBJ2-1; D possibly corresponds to TRBD1 (6 bases). The V gene's germline CDR1 is SQVTM and CDR2 ANQGSEA. CDR3 length: 12 amino acids.

The chain is built from TRBV6-1 and TRBJ2-4, with D possibly matching TRBD1 (6 bases). V was pared by 4 bases and J by 1 base, with 20 bases between. There are 18 residues in the CDR3. CDR1 and CDR2 from the germline V gene are MNHNS and SASEGT. The CDR3 bases are TGTGCCAGCAGTGGGGAGACAGGCTTTCAGAGGGCCAAAAACATTCAGTACTTC. Translating it yields CASSGETGFQRAKNIQYF.

This clonotype was counted between two and nine times. This may stem from a read error, because a much larger clone lies one nucleotide away. The CDR3 DNA reads TGTACCAGCAGCCAAGATCGAGGGGTTGGGGGTACCTACGAGCAGTACTTC. Translation: CTSSQDRGVGGTYEQYF. This chain uses TRBV14 with TRBJ2-7, with D perhaps matching TRBD1 or TRBD2 (5 bases each). Germline CDR1 SGHDN, CDR2 FVKESK. The CDR3 totals 17 residues.

A word on this clonotype: A much larger clone differs by one base, so this may be a read error. The chain recombines TRBV11-1 with TRBJ2-2, with D tentatively TRBD2 (5 bases). V was pared by 2 bases and J by 9 bases, with 10 bases between. Germline CDR1 and CDR2: SGHAT and FQDESV (reference sequence). The CDR3 totals 13 residues. The DNA for the CDR3 is TGTGCCAGCAGCTTACTAGCCGGCAGGGAGCTGTTTTTT. It is translated as CASSLLAGRELFF.

Regarding this clonotype: A read error may produce the germline difference seen at one junction end. The chain has TRBV4-2 and TRBJ2-5, with D possibly being TRBD1 (6 bases). The CDR3 spans 16 residues. Germline assignment: CDR1 LGHNA and CDR2 YNFKEQ. The CDR3 loop reads CANSQDGTWGQETQYF. The CDR3 DNA reads as TGTGCCAACAGCCAAGACGGGACATGGGGCCAAGAGACCCAGTACTTC.

As regards this clonotype: Relative to the germline gene, one junction end is altered; a read error may explain this. V is TRBV12-3 or TRBV12-4 and J is TRBJ2-7; D unresolved. The length of the CDR3 is 14 residues. CDR3 loop: CTSSLVVGCGEQYF. DNA of the CDR3: TGTACCAGCAGTTTAGTGGTCGGGTGTGGCGAGCAGTACTTC.

The CDR3 protein is CASSCGLDTQYF. CDR3 sequence (DNA): TGTGCCAGCAGCTGTGGACTTGATACGCAGTATTTT. The rearrangement uses TRBV5-5 and TRBJ2-3, with D possibly matching TRBD2 (5 bases). CDR1 SGHKS and CDR2 YYEKEE come from the germline V gene (reference sequence). This CDR3 is 12 amino acids long. V was trimmed by 3 bases and J by 6 bases, leaving 8 bases between them.

J is TRBJ2-1 and V is TRBV1; TRBD2 is the table's D call, not checked against the DNA. TRBV1 is given as a pseudogene. The CDR3 is made up of 16 amino acids. The DNA of the CDR3 is TGCACCAGCAGCCAAGACGCTAAAGTAGCGGGATATGAGCAGTTCTTC. It translates to CTSSQDAKVAGYEQFF.

For this clonotype: The CDR3 ends on some other residue instead of the conserved phenylalanine or tryptophan, so this is likely a read error. The limits of the CDR3 on the DNA are not certain, so only TCRdb's listed CDR3 is given. This chain uses TRBV11-2 with TRBJ1-1; TRBD1, the D gene given by the table, was not confirmed from the DNA. Germline lookup yields CDR1 SGHAT and CDR2 FQNNGV. The CDR3 is made up of 13 amino acids, end residues included. CDR3 region: CARTLTANTEAIS.

Note on this clonotype: The junction departs from germline at one end; a sequencing error may be responsible. V usage is TRBV28 and J usage is TRBJ1-1; D is uncertain. Germline V gene sequence: CDR1 MDHEN, CDR2 SYDVKM. The CDR3 covers 14 residues. CDR3 sequence (DNA): TGTGCCAGCTGTTTAGTCTCCCGTTCCACTGAAGCTTTCTTC. Protein product: CASCLVSRSTEAFF.

With regard to this clonotype: One end of the junction varies from germline; a read error may be responsible. This sequence joins TRBV11-2 and TRBJ2-3; D gene unclear. CDR1 and CDR2 (germline): SGHAT, FQNNGV. The CDR3 is 13 residues long. This CDR3 reads CASSVDRGDTQYF. The CDR3 DNA reads as TGTGCCAGCAGCGTAGATCGAGGAGATACTCAGTATTTT.

In regard to this clonotype: At one end the junction does not follow the germline gene, possibly because of a read error. The genes are TRBV2 and TRBJ2-7, with D perhaps matching TRBD1 (6 bases). The CDR3 covers 15 residues. The germline CDR1 and CDR2 sequences are SNHLY and FYNNEI. The CDR3 loop is CVSSLHRGPRGEQYF. DNA for the CDR3: TGTGTCAGCAGTCTTCATCGGGGTCCTAGGGGGGAGCAGTACTTC.

As to this clonotype: A much larger clone differs from this one at a single base, so this may be a read error. The chain has TRBV30 and TRBJ1-2, with a weak D call TRBD1 (5 bases). CDR3 size: 17 residues. The germline V and J ends were trimmed by 8 bases and 5 bases, with 30 bases remaining between them. Germline V lookup: CDR1 GTSNPN, CDR2 SVGIG (reference sequence). This CDR3 is CAPVIGDGMPGGYGYTF. The CDR3, as DNA: TGTGCCCCCGTCATTGGGGACGGAATGCCGGGGGGGTATGGCTACACCTTC. The whole variable domain, filled in from reference TRBV30 and TRBJ1-2, reads SQTIHQWPATLVQPVGSPLSLECTVEGTSNPNLYWYRQAAGRGLQLLFYSVGIGQISSEVPQNLSASRPQDRQFILSSKKLLLSDSGFYLCAPVIGDGMPGGYGYTFGSGTRLTVV.

V usage is TRBV29-1 and J usage is TRBJ1-2, with D unclear. The CDR3 runs 14 residues. The ends were cut back, 6 bases at V and 3 bases at J, with 17 bases in the middle. The germline V gene encodes CDR1 SQVTM and CDR2 ANQGSEA. Written as DNA, the CDR3 is TGCAGCGTGCGAGACCCGGGCCAGGACTATGGCTACACCTTC. Translated, it gives CSVRDPGQDYGYTF.